This T cell receptor (beta chain) was documented in a study of low-dose radiotherapy and immunotherapy resistance in tumors (dated by TCRdb to 2022 to 2024). Notes on the research overall: Cohort 1 received 0.5 Gy per fraction every 2 weeks, with a prescribed total PTV dose of 6.5 Gy. The trial did not randomize participants into treatment groups. Eight patients were included in the translational analysis, namely three from the first dose cohort plus the first five from the second dose cohort. Aspirin 300 mg was taken orally once daily by patients for four cycles, starting on cycle 1 day 1. Nivolumab was administered intravenously as a 240 mg flat dose every two weeks, and ipilimumab was administered intravenously at 1 mg/kg every six weeks. For Cohort 2, the dose was 1 Gy per fraction given every two weeks, adding up to 13 Gy in total across 26 weeks. Intravenous cyclophosphamide at 200 mg/m2 was administered every two weeks, one day ahead of each radiation and immunotherapy administration.

Measured from the cysteine to the phenylalanine, the CDR3 is 15 residues long. Only CDR3 DNA remains: 45 bases, in frame from the first base. A distance of 19 bases separates the germline ends of V and J, which lose 5 bases and 7 bases respectively. Looking up the germline V gene yields CDR1 SGHDN and CDR2 FVKESK. As for this clonotype: Its antigen remains unidentified. The record has no base qualities; no much larger clone is one base away.

Donors were enrolled in RACIN, a single-arm phase I dose-escalation trial in which nivolumab, ipilimumab, aspirin, low-dose cyclophosphamide and low-dose radiotherapy were combined. Patients were eligible if they had advanced solid tumors that were TIL-negative. To make first-strand cDNA, Superscript III was used along with a set of TRAV- and TRBV-specific primers so that both the TCRalpha and TCRbeta chains were covered. TCRs were amplified for around 20 PCR cycles with Phusion, using a constant-region primer paired with the adapter attached to the V primers. Amplification of the isolated mRNA was done with the MessageAmp II aRNA Amplification Kit, which involved a roughly 17-hour in vitro transcription at 37 degrees C. The Dynabeads mRNA DIRECT Purification Kit was used to isolate the mRNA for TCR sequencing. Indexed Illumina adapters were added in a second approximately 27-cycle Phusion PCR, and the resulting products were purified with AMPure XP beads. Per the authors' processing: Using custom Perl scripts, TCR sequences encoding the same protein were pooled, out-of-frame sequences were removed, and the abundance of each clonotype was computed. TCR sequences supported by only a single read were excluded from analysis. Repertoire metrics included Shannon entropy, Gini index, clonality, richness, and frequency of TCRs shared between repertoires. TCRdb took the public reads, trimmed them with fastp at Q25, ran MiXCR for clone calling and kept in-frame beta chains. When rows share a CDR3 protein, they turn into one entry using the most common DNA and genes. TCRdb's processing, not the study's, gives the V and J calls here. Counted in this sample were 7,300 or so distinct CDR3 sequences; about 65% of them appeared once. Jointly, the top ten make up approximately 9.3% of the sample.

The chain joins TRBV14 to TRBJ2-3; D gene: possibly TRBD1, on 6 matching bases. This clonotype was obtained from a human donor with advanced metastatic prostate, ovarian, gallbladder or colorectal cancer (not recorded which). This table probably holds off-target reads from a library built for another chain. The DNA sequence is as follows: TGTGCCAGCAGCAACCGGGACACATTAGTGAATACGCAGTATTTT. Its product reads: CASSNRDTLVNTQYF.